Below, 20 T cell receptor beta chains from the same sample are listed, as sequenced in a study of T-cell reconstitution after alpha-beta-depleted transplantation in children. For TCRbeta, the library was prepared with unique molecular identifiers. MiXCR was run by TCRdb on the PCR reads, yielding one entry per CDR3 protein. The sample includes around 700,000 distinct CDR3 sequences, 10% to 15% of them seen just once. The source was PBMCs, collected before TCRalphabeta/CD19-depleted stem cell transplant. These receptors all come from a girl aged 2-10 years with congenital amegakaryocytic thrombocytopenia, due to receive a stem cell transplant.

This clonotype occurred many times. In DNA form, the CDR3 reads TGTGCCAGCAGTGAATTTGAGTACGGAGGGACCTACGAGCAGTACTTC. This codes for CASSEFEYGGTYEQYF. This rearrangement joins TRBV25-1 to TRBJ2-7, with TRBD2 as a possible D gene (6 bases). V lost 1 base to trimming and J lost 2 bases, with 15 bases between them. CDR3 size: 16 residues. From germline, CDR1 is MGHDK and CDR2 SYGVNS.

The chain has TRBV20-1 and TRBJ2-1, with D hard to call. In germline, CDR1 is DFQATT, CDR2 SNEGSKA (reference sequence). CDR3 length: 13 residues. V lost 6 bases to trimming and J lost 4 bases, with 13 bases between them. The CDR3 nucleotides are TGCAGTGCCCCCGACGATTTATACAATGAGCAGTTCTTC. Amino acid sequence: CSAPDDLYNEQFF.

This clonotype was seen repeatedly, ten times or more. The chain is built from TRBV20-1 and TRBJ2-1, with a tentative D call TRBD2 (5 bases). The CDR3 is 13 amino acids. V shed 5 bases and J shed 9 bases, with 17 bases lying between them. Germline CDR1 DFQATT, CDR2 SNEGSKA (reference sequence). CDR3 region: CSAPIRTVSEQFF. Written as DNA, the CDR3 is TGCAGTGCTCCCATCCGGACTGTAAGTGAGCAGTTCTTC.

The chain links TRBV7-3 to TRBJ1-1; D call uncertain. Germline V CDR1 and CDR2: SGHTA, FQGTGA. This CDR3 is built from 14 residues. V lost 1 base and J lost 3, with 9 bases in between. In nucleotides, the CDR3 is TGTGCCAGCAGCTTAAGCGACATACACACTGAAGCTTTCTTT. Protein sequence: CASSLSDIHTEAFF. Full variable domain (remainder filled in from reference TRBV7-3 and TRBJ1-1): GAGVSQTPSNKVTEKGKYVELRCDPISGHTALYWYRQSLGQGPEFLIYFQGTGAADDSGLPNDRFFAVRPEGSVSTLKIQRTERGDSAVYLCASSLSDIHTEAFFGQGTRLTVV.

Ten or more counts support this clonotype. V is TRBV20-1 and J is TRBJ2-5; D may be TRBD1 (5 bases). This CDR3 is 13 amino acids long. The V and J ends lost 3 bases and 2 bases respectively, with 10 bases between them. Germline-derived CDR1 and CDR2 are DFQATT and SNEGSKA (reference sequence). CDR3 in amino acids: CSARVAGQETQYF. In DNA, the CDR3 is TGCAGTGCTAGGGTAGCAGGGCAAGAGACCCAGTACTTC.

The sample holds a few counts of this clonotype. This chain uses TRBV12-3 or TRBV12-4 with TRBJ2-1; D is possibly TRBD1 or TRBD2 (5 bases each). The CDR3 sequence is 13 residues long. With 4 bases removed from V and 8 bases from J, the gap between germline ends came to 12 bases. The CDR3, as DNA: TGTGCCAGCAGTTACCAGAGGGGACATGAGCAGTTCTTC. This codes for CASSYQRGHEQFF.

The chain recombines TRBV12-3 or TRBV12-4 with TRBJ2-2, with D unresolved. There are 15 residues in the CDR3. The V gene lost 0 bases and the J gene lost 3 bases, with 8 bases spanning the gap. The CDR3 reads CASSLAPGYTGELFF. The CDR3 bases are TGTGCCAGCAGTTTAGCGCCCGGATACACCGGGGAGCTGTTTTTT.

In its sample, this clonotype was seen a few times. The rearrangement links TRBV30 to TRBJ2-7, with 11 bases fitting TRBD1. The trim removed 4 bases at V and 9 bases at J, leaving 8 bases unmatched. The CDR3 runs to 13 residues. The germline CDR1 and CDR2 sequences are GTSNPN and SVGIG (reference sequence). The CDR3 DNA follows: TGTGCCTGGACCGGGACAGGGGGTCGCGGGCAGTACTTC. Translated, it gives CAWTGTGGRGQYF.

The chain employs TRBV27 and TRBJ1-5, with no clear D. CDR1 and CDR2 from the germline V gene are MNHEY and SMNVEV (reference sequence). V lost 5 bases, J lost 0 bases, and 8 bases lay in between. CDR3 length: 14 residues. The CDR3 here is CASSGINSNQPQHF. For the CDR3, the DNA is TGTGCCAGCAGTGGGATAAATAGCAATCAGCCCCAGCATTTT.

CDR3 in amino acids: CASSLVRGREETQYF. The CDR3 nucleotides read TGTGCCAGCAGCTTAGTGCGGGGGCGAGAAGAGACCCAGTACTTC. The chain uses TRBV7-9 and TRBJ2-5, with D possibly being TRBD2 (7 bases). Deletions cut 1 base from V and 3 bases from J, with 12 bases between. The CDR3 contains 15 residues. Looked up from germline, CDR1 is SEHNR and CDR2 is FQNEAQ (reference sequence).

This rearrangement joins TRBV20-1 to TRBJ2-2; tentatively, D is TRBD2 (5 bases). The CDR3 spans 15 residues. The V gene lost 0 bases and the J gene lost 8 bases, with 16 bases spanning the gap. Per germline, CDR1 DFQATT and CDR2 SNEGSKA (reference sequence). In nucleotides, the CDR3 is TGCAGTGCTAGAGATTCCCGGACTCCAGTTGGGGAGCTGTTTTTT. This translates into CSARDSRTPVGELFF.

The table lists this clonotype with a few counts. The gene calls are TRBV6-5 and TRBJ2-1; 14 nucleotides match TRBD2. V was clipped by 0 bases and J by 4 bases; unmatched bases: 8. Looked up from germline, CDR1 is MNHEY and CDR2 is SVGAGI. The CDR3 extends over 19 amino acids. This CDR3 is CASSYSTSGRAKGYNEQFF. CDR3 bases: TGTGCCAGCAGTTACTCGACTAGCGGGAGGGCCAAAGGGTACAATGAGCAGTTCTTC.

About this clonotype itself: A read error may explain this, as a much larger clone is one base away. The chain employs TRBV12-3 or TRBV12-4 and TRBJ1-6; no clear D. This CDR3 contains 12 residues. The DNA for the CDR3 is TGTGCCAGCAGCCGCAATAGTTCACCCATCCACTTT. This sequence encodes CASSRNSSPIHF.

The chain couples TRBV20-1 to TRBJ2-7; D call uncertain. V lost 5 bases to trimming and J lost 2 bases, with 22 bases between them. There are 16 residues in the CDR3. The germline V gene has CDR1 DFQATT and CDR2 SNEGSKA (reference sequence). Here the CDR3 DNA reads TGCAGTGCTGCCCGTCCGACGCGGCCTGGACCCTACGAGCAGTACTTC. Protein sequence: CSAARPTRPGPYEQYF.

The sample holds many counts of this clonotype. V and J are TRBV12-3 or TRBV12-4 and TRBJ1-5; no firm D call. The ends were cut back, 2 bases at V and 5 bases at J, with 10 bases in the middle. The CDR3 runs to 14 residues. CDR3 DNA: TGTGCCAGCAGTTTAACGGGAAGGGATCAGCCCCAGCATTTT. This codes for CASSLTGRDQPQHF.

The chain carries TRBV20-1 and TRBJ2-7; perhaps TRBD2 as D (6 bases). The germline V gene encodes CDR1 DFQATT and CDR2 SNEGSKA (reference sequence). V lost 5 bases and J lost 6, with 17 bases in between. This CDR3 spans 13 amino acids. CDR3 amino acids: CSASPGVAREQYF. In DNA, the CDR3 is TGCAGTGCTTCCCCGGGGGTAGCTCGCGAGCAGTACTTC.

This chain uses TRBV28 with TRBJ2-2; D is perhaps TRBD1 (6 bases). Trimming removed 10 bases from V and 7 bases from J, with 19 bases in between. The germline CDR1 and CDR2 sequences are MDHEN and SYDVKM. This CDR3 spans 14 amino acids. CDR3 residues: CATAPQGWGGELFF. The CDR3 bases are TGTGCCACTGCCCCACAGGGTTGGGGCGGGGAGCTGTTTTTT.

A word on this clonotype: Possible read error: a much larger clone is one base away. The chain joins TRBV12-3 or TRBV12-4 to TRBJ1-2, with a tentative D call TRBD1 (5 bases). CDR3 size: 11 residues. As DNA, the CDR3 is TGTACCAGCAGACGTGGGACCTTCACCACCTTC. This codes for CTSRRGTFTTF.

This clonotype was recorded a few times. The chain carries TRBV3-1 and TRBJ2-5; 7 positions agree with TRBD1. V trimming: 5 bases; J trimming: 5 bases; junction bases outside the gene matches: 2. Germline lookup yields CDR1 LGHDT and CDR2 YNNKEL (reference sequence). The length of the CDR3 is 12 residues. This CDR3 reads CASSTQGETQYF. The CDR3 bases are TGTGCCAGCAGCACACAGGGGGAGACCCAGTACTTC.

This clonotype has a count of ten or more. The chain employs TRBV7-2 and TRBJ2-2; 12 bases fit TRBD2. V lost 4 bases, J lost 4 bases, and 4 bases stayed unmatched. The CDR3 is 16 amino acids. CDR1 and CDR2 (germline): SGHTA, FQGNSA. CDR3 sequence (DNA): TGTGCCAGCAGCTCCGGACTAGCGGGACCCACCGGGGAGCTGTTTTTT. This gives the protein CASSSGLAGPTGELFF.